The 29 T cell receptor beta chains given below trace back to one sample, sequenced in a study of PD-L1 blockade in urothelial cancer. Stated time point: pretreatment peripheral blood. Measured with immunoSEQ multiplex PCR; TCRdb has only the in-frame clones, and not every one. In the table there are over 100,000 clones, about four fifths of which are singletons. This specimen consisted of PBMCs, obtained around atezolizumab (anti-PD-L1) treatment. Every receptor here comes from a man between 50 and 59 years old with urothelial cancer.

This rearrangement joins TRBV7-3 to TRBJ1-1, with a weak D call TRBD1 (5 bases). CDR1 and CDR2 (germline): SGHTA, FQGTGA. Trimming took off 0 bases at V and 5 bases at J, with 7 bases between the two ends. The CDR3 covers 13 residues. This CDR3 reads CASSLTKGTEAFF. The CDR3 DNA is TGTGCCAGCAGCTTAACGAAGGGGACTGAAGCTTTCTTT.

The rearrangement uses TRBV16 and TRBJ2-7; D possibly corresponds to TRBD1 (6 bases). Trimming pared 3 bases from V and 7 bases from J, leaving 13 bases between. The CDR3 spans 13 residues. Per the germline V gene, CDR1 is KGHSY and CDR2 is FQNENV. CDR3 DNA sequence: TGTGCCAGCAGCCACCAGGGGTTGGGAGAGCAGTACTTC. Amino acids: CASSHQGLGEQYF.

V and J are TRBV9 and TRBJ2-2; maybe TRBD2 (6 bases). CDR1 SGDLS and CDR2 YYNGEE come from the germline V gene. This CDR3 spans 17 amino acids. V dropped 4 bases and J dropped 0 bases, with 16 bases sitting between them. CDR3 protein: CASSPRRGNANTGELFF. The CDR3 region has the DNA TGTGCCAGCAGCCCTCGTCGGGGGAACGCGAACACCGGGGAGCTGTTTTTT.

CDR3 sequence (DNA): TGTGCCAGCAGCTTAGGGGGACTAGCGATTAATGAGCAGTTCTTC. Residues: CASSLGGLAINEQFF. V and J are TRBV7-2 and TRBJ2-1; 10 positions agree with TRBD2. The CDR3 is made up of 15 amino acids. The V segment lost 1 base and the J segment 7 bases; nucleotides outside the gene matches: 4. CDR1 is SGHTA and CDR2 is FQGNSA in the germline V gene.

This clone showed up just once. The chain has TRBV11-3 and TRBJ2-1; D remains ambiguous. Between the trimmed V and J ends, which lost 1 base and 9 bases, there was a span of 4 bases. Germline CDR1 and CDR2: SGHNT and YENEEA. The CDR3 length is 11 residues. The CDR3 nucleotides are TGTGCCAGCAGCTTAGGCGGTGAGCAGTTCTTC. Translation gives CASSLGGEQFF.

The chain recombines TRBV19 with TRBJ2-7, with 8 bases lining up with TRBD1. The CDR3 spans 15 residues. V shed 5 bases, J shed 1 base, and the junction held 7 bases outside the gene matches. Germline CDR1 reads LNHDA; CDR2 reads SQIVND (reference sequence). DNA of the CDR3: TGTGCCAGTAGTCTCGGGACAGGACCGTCCTACGAGCAGTACTTC. This sequence encodes CASSLGTGPSYEQYF.

The gene calls are TRBV7-9 and TRBJ1-5, with D possibly TRBD1 on 5 matching bases. Germline CDR1 and CDR2: SEHNR and FQNEAQ (reference sequence). The CDR3 loop spans 17 amino acids. V was trimmed by 5 bases and J by 3 bases, leaving 20 bases between them. CDR3 bases: TGTGCCAGCAGCCGGGAGAGGTGGCAGGGCGACAATCAGCCCCAGCATTTT. It codes for CASSRERWQGDNQPQHF. The variable domain in full, completed from reference TRBV7-9 and TRBJ1-5, reads DTGVSQNPRHKITKRGQNVTFRCDPISEHNRLYWYRQTLGQGPEFLTYFQNEAQLEKSRLLSDRFSAERPKGSFSTLEIQRTEQGDSAMYLCASSRERWQGDNQPQHFGDGTRLSIL.

The gene calls are TRBV19 and TRBJ1-1, with 9 positions matching TRBD1. This CDR3 has 12 residues. The V segment lost 10 bases and the J segment 6 bases; nucleotides outside the gene matches: 6. Germline CDR1 is LNHDA and CDR2 is SQIVND (reference sequence). In DNA, the CDR3 is TGTGCCACCTTGGACAGGGGCGCTGAAGCTTTCTTT. Translating gives CATLDRGAEAFF.

The chain joins TRBV5-6 to TRBJ2-7; TRBD2 agrees at 7 bases. Looked up from germline, CDR1 is SGHDT and CDR2 is YYEEEE. This CDR3 is built from 17 residues. V lost 1 base, J lost 3 bases, and 13 bases stayed unmatched. The CDR3 loop reads CASSLNGGLAEFYEQYF. The DNA for the CDR3 is TGTGCCAGCAGCTTGAACGGAGGTCTAGCGGAGTTCTACGAGCAGTACTTC.

The chain couples TRBV28 to TRBJ2-2, with D possibly matching TRBD2 (6 bases). This CDR3 comprises 17 residues. V lost 5 bases and J lost 5, with 21 bases in between. In germline, CDR1 is MDHEN, CDR2 SYDVKM. The CDR3: CASSPLYGAGNTGELFF. Here the CDR3 DNA reads TGTGCCAGCAGTCCGCTGTATGGGGCGGGAAATACCGGGGAGCTGTTTTTT.

This clone was picked up a small number of times. This chain joins TRBV18 and TRBJ1-1, with a tentative D call TRBD1 (5 bases). The CDR3 is 13 residues long. V was shortened by 0 bases and J by 8 bases, with 10 bases between the two germline ends. Germline assignment: CDR1 KGHSH and CDR2 LQKENI. CDR3 residues: CASSPPGRKEAFF. Here the CDR3 DNA reads TGTGCCAGCTCACCACCGGGGCGTAAAGAAGCTTTCTTT.

This rearrangement joins TRBV4-2 to TRBJ1-2; no firm D call. Germline lookup yields CDR1 LGHNA and CDR2 YNFKEQ. V was shortened by 5 bases and J by 5 bases, with 18 bases between the two germline ends. This CDR3 contains 15 residues. CDR3 DNA sequence: TGTGCCAGCAGCGGTGGCGGGCAGGAAAAATATGGCTACACCTTC. Its protein is CASSGGGQEKYGYTF.

V usage is TRBV19 and J usage is TRBJ1-5, with D hard to call. CDR1 LNHDA and CDR2 SQIVND come from the germline V gene (reference sequence). With 5 bases removed from V and 3 bases from J, the gap between germline ends came to 8 bases. This CDR3 region has 13 residues. CDR3 nucleotide sequence: TGTGCCAGTAGTCGGGGTTTCAATCAGCCCCAGCATTTT. It encodes CASSRGFNQPQHF. Drawing the rest from reference TRBV19 and TRBJ1-5, the complete variable domain is DGGITQSPKYLFRKEGQNVTLSCEQNLNHDAMYWYRQDPGQGLRLIYYSQIVNDFQKGDIAEGYSVSREKKESFPLTVTSAQKNPTAFYLCASSRGFNQPQHFGDGTRLSIL.

The chain employs TRBV2 and TRBJ2-7, with a weak D call TRBD1 (6 bases). Germline V gene data show CDR1 as SNHLY and CDR2 as FYNNEI. The CDR3 totals 14 residues. V shed 6 bases and J shed 2 bases, with 14 bases lying between them. CDR3 residues: CASREDRLAYEQYF. In nucleotides, the CDR3 is TGTGCCAGCAGGGAGGACAGACTCGCCTACGAGCAGTACTTC.

The chain has TRBV10-3 and TRBJ2-2; 9 bases line up with TRBD2. With 7 bases clipped from V and 2 bases from J, the junction kept 5 bases outside the gene matches. This CDR3 region has 15 residues. Germline V gene sequence: CDR1 ENHRY, CDR2 SYGVKD. The CDR3 nucleotides read TGTGCCATCATGGGGACTAGCTCAAACACCGGGGAGCTGTTTTTT. Its protein product is CAIMGTSSNTGELFF.

This chain links TRBV30 with TRBJ2-4; perhaps TRBD2 as D (6 bases). Germline V lookup: CDR1 GTSNPN, CDR2 SVGIG (reference sequence). This CDR3 has 13 residues. Trimming stripped 0 bases from V and 8 bases from J, with 11 bases between. This CDR3 reads CAWSVAGSYIQYF. The CDR3 DNA reads as TGTGCCTGGAGTGTAGCGGGTAGCTACATTCAGTACTTC.

The chain's CDR3 is CAWSVQRNYGYTF. CDR3 sequence (DNA): TGTGCCTGGAGTGTACAGAGAAACTATGGCTACACCTTC. The chain uses TRBV30 and TRBJ1-2; D unclear. Germline V lookup: CDR1 GTSNPN, CDR2 SVGIG (reference sequence). This CDR3 has 13 amino acids. Trimming pared 0 bases from V and 2 bases from J, leaving 7 bases between. Full variable domain (rest looked up from reference TRBV30 and TRBJ1-2): SQTIHQWPATLVQPVGSPLSLECTVEGTSNPNLYWYRQAAGRGLQLLFYSVGIGQISSEVPQNLSASRPQDRQFILSSKKLLLSDSGFYLCAWSVQRNYGYTFGSGTRLTVV.

This chain connects TRBV11-2 to TRBJ2-3, with 11 bases that match TRBD2. Trimming at V came to 5 bases and at J to 5 bases, leaving 6 bases not matched to a gene. This CDR3 contains 15 residues. Germline V lookup: CDR1 SGHAT, CDR2 FQNNGV. The CDR3 reads CASSRTSGLGDTQYF. DNA for the CDR3: TGTGCCAGCAGCCGGACTAGCGGGCTGGGAGATACGCAGTATTTT.

The rearrangement uses TRBV5-1 and TRBJ2-3; 13 nucleotides agree with TRBD2. The ends lost 4 bases at V and 1 base at J; junction bases unmatched: 6. Looked up from germline, CDR1 is SGHRS and CDR2 is YFSETQ. The CDR3 length is 17 residues. The CDR3 DNA sequence: TGCGCCAGCAGCCCACCCGGACTAGCGGGGGGCACAGATACGCAGTATTTT. It translates to CASSPPGLAGGTDTQYF.

The chain links TRBV27 to TRBJ2-3; 9 nucleotides agree with TRBD2. After removal of 5 bases from V and 6 bases from J, the junction contained 12 bases not matched to a gene. The CDR3 loop spans 16 amino acids. Germline V gene lookup returns CDR1 MNHEY and CDR2 SMNVEV (reference sequence). The CDR3 region has the DNA TGTGCCAGCAGTGTTACTAGCGGGTCCCACGGGGATACGCAGTATTTT. Translation gives CASSVTSGSHGDTQYF.

CDR3 DNA: TGTGCCTGGAGTGTACGTCAGGGGAAGACTGAAGCTTTCTTT. It codes for CAWSVRQGKTEAFF. The chain recombines TRBV30 with TRBJ1-1; tentative D call: TRBD1 (6 bases). This CDR3 is 14 amino acids long. Looked up from germline, CDR1 is GTSNPN and CDR2 is SVGIG (reference sequence). The V and J ends lost 0 bases and 5 bases respectively, with 13 bases between them.

The rearrangement links TRBV11-2 to TRBJ2-7; D is ambiguous. This CDR3 is 15 amino acids long. Trimming stripped 0 bases from V and 4 bases from J, with 13 bases between. Germline CDR1 and CDR2: SGHAT and FQNNGV. The DNA for the CDR3 is TGTGCCAGCAGCTTAGATTACCGGAGCGAATACGAGCAGTACTTC. It encodes CASSLDYRSEYEQYF.

The chain uses TRBV19 and TRBJ2-4, with 7 bases lining up with TRBD1. Losses at the gene ends were 7 bases for V and 3 bases for J; bases not matched to a gene: 9. The CDR3 spans 15 residues. Germline CDR1 and CDR2: LNHDA and SQIVND (reference sequence). For the CDR3, the DNA is TGTGCCAGTACCCGACAGGGAATGGACAAAAACATTCAGTACTTC. As protein: CASTRQGMDKNIQYF.

V is TRBV28 and J is TRBJ2-3, with TRBD1 matching over 9 bases. Trimming cost V 9 bases and J 0 bases; bases outside gene matches: 7. Germline lookup yields CDR1 MDHEN and CDR2 SYDVKM. This CDR3 comprises 15 residues. CDR3 DNA: TGTGCCAGTTCTTACAGGGGGCTAAGCACAGATACGCAGTATTTT. It is translated as CASSYRGLSTDTQYF.

The chain carries TRBV28 and TRBJ1-2; D possibly corresponds to TRBD1 (6 bases). In germline, CDR1 is MDHEN, CDR2 SYDVKM. This CDR3 has 15 residues. V was cut by 7 bases and J by 4 bases, with 19 bases left in between. The DNA of the CDR3 is TGTGCCAGCACCTCCCCCCAGGGGTCGACCTATGGCTACACCTTC. As protein: CASTSPQGSTYGYTF.

This chain uses TRBV18 with TRBJ1-2, with 7 bases fitting TRBD1. The germline V gene encodes CDR1 KGHSH and CDR2 LQKENI. J lost 6 bases, V lost 3 bases, and 7 bases had no gene match. CDR3 length: 14 residues. CDR3 loop: CASSPGGTADGYTF. The DNA for the CDR3 is TGTGCCAGCTCACCGGGCGGGACAGCAGATGGCTACACCTTC. The full variable domain, in which reference TRBV18 and TRBJ1-2 provide the parts outside the CDR3, is NAGVMQNPRHLVRRRGQEARLRCSPMKGHSHVYWYRQLPEEGLKFMVYLQKENIIDESGMPKERFSAEFPKEGPSILRIQQVVRGDSAAYFCASSPGGTADGYTFGSGTRLTVV.

This chain uses TRBV5-5 with TRBJ1-3; TRBD1 is a possible D gene (5 bases). V was clipped by 4 bases and J by 7 bases, with 15 bases between them. In germline, CDR1 is SGHKS, CDR2 YYEKEE (reference sequence). The CDR3 runs to 14 residues. CDR3 sequence (DNA): TGTGCCAGCAGCCCCTCCCCAGGGTTCAACACCATATATTTT. It codes for CASSPSPGFNTIYF.

The chain has TRBV28 and TRBJ1-5, with 9 nucleotides matching TRBD1. J lost 4 bases, V lost 7 bases, and 14 bases had no gene match. The CDR3 is 17 residues long. Per the germline V gene, CDR1 is MDHEN and CDR2 is SYDVKM. CDR3 bases: TGTGCCAGCACAAGAGGGCCGGGACAGGGTGGGAATCAGCCCCAGCATTTT. Protein: CASTRGPGQGGNQPQHF.

The CDR3 is CASSLTADTGELFF. The CDR3, as DNA: TGTGCCAGCAGCTTAACAGCGGACACCGGGGAGCTGTTTTTT. The chain combines TRBV7-3 with TRBJ2-2, with TRBD2 as a possible D gene (5 bases). V was cut by 0 bases and J by 3 bases, with 5 bases left in between. Germline CDR1 and CDR2: SGHTA and FQGTGA. The CDR3 runs 14 residues. The whole variable domain, remainder taken from reference TRBV7-3 and TRBJ2-2, is GAGVSQTPSNKVTEKGKYVELRCDPISGHTALYWYRQSLGQGPEFLIYFQGTGAADDSGLPNDRFFAVRPEGSVSTLKIQRTERGDSAVYLCASSLTADTGELFFGEGSRLTVL.